The present TCR beta chain was sequenced within a study of blood T cell repertoires in COVID-19. Background on the study: T cells, B-cell-depleted T cells, or PBMCs supplied cDNA or gDNA.

As originally analysed: The assay estimated nucleated cells by amplifying reference gene primers. Profiled with immunoSEQ multiplex PCR; TCRdb holds only in-frame clones, not every one. V and J calls and clone size are copied from that table; D and trimming were computed from the DNA. Here the sample spans around 25,000 clones, around nine tenths being singletons. Only one count was recorded for this clone. V shed 4 bases and J 1 base; nucleotides not matched to a gene: 9. Germline V gene lookup returns CDR1 LNHDA and CDR2 SQIVND (reference sequence). The CDR3 is 17 amino acids. Sequenced material: peripheral blood. The sequence came from a man in his fifties with active COVID-19. The rearrangement joins TRBV19 to TRBJ1-3; 8 bases are shared with TRBD1. The CDR3 coding sequence is TGTGCCAGTAGTACAAAGGGACAGGCCTTGTCTGGAAACACCATATATTTT. Translation: CASSTKGQALSGNTIYF.